What follows are 9 T cell receptor beta chains derived from one specimen sequenced in a study of blood T cell repertoires in COVID-19. Sequenced by immunoSEQ multiplex PCR; TCRdb stores in-frame clones only, minus some. This sample has 150,000 to 200,000 clones, with roughly 88% found just once. Input material: peripheral blood. The receptors come from a woman in her thirties with acute or convalescent COVID-19.

The chain employs TRBV7-9 and TRBJ2-7; a possible D gene is TRBD1 (5 bases). CDR1 and CDR2 (germline): SEHNR, FQNEAQ (reference sequence). This CDR3 is 12 amino acids long. With 4 bases removed from V and 5 bases from J, the gap between germline ends came to 9 bases. The DNA of the CDR3 is TGTGCCAGCAGCTCAGGGTATGACGAGCAGTACTTC. It encodes CASSSGYDEQYF.

This clone occurred a few times. This chain uses TRBV5-1 with TRBJ2-1, with 12 bases lining up with TRBD2. The CDR3 contains 15 residues. J was trimmed by 7 bases and V by 7 bases; bases with no gene match: 9. CDR1 SGHRS and CDR2 YFSETQ come from the germline V gene. The chain's CDR3 is CASGLAGGPENEQFF. The CDR3 DNA follows: TGCGCCAGCGGGCTAGCGGGAGGGCCGGAGAATGAGCAGTTCTTC.

This chain uses TRBV6-5 with TRBJ1-2; D unresolved. The germline gives CDR1 MNHEY, CDR2 SVGAGI. The CDR3 sequence is 13 residues long. V lost 2 bases to trimming and J lost 5 bases, with 9 bases between them. For the CDR3, the DNA is TGTGCCAGCAGTTACAACAGATTGTATGGCTACACCTTC. Residues: CASSYNRLYGYTF.

This chain links TRBV2 with TRBJ2-1; D might be TRBD2 (5 bases). With 9 bases removed from V and 1 base from J, the gap between germline ends came to 16 bases. Per germline, CDR1 SNHLY and CDR2 FYNNEI. The CDR3 spans 15 residues. The CDR3 spells CASKPLQRSYNEQFF. The CDR3, as DNA: TGTGCCAGTAAACCCCTCCAGCGGTCCTACAATGAGCAGTTCTTC.

The chain employs TRBV3-1 (or the pseudogene TRBV3-2) and TRBJ2-7; tentative D call: TRBD2 (6 bases). The CDR3 has 13 amino acids. CDR1 LGHDT and CDR2 YNNKEL come from the germline V gene (reference sequence). Trimming pared 4 bases from V and 7 bases from J, leaving 14 bases between. The CDR3: CASSPRGTGEQYF. The CDR3 nucleotides are TGTGCCAGCAGCCCCCGGGGGACGGGGGAGCAGTACTTC.

The V call is TRBV7-2, the J call TRBJ1-5; a weak D match, TRBD1 (6 bases). Germline V lookup: CDR1 SGHTA, CDR2 FQGNSA. Trimming cost V 6 bases and J 4 bases, with 13 bases left between them. The CDR3 loop spans 14 amino acids. The CDR3 DNA sequence: TGTGCCAGCAGTCCATACAGGGCAAATCAGCCCCAGCATTTT. Translated: CASSPYRANQPQHF.

CDR3 bases: TGTGCCAGCAGCCGGGCTGATAGCAATCAGCCCCAGCATTTT. The encoded protein is CASSRADSNQPQHF. The chain links TRBV3-1 (or the pseudogene TRBV3-2) to TRBJ1-5; D is uncertain. Trimming cost V 4 bases and J 0 bases, with 7 bases left between them. This CDR3 has 14 amino acids. Germline V gene sequence: CDR1 LGHDT, CDR2 YNNKEL (reference sequence).

This chain joins TRBV30 and TRBJ2-7; 7 bases agree with TRBD1. J was trimmed by 4 bases and V by 6 bases; bases with no gene match: 9. Germline V gene sequence: CDR1 GTSNPN, CDR2 SVGIG (reference sequence). The CDR3 runs to 13 residues. The CDR3 nucleotides are TGTGCCTGCCACCGGGACAGCAAGTACGAGCAGTACTTC. This sequence encodes CACHRDSKYEQYF.

This clone has just a few counts. V is TRBV28 and J is TRBJ2-2, with a weak D call TRBD2 (6 bases). The CDR3 contains 15 residues. Trimming shortened V by 3 bases and J by 4 bases, and 12 bases separated the two germline ends. Germline CDR1 and CDR2: MDHEN and SYDVKM. This CDR3 is CASSLGGSGTGELFF. For the CDR3, the DNA is TGTGCCAGCAGTTTGGGAGGATCGGGCACCGGGGAGCTGTTTTTT.